This entry describes one T cell receptor (beta chain). As yet, its antigen is unknown. The V gene's germline CDR1 is DFQATT and CDR2 SNEGSKA (reference sequence). This CDR3 has 11 residues. These data belong to a study of T cells after posttransplantation cyclophosphamide. General study results and limits: Donor CD8+ memory clones often dominated recipient blood repertoires at later times. Skin or GI-infiltrating T cells shared few TRB sequences with blood. TRB clonality was highly associated with recipient CMV seropositivity and reactivation.

Measured with immunoSEQ multiplex PCR; TCRdb has only the in-frame clones, and not every one. This sample has roughly 30,000 clones, with over 80% found just once. The naive gate required viable CD3+CD4+ or CD3+CD8+ cells with CCR7+CD45RA+CD45RO-CD95-CD27+CD28+ phenotype. On the day of bone marrow donation, the related graft donor provided peripheral blood. The V call is TRBV20-1, the J call TRBJ1-1; no firm D call. Input material: naive CD4+ T cells sorted from PBMCs. The TCR was taken from a woman aged 55-75 years in good health, CMV-negative, and a related stem cell transplant donor. The CDR3, as DNA: TGCAGCCCCCTGCGGGGCACTGAAGCTTTCTTT. Its translation is CSPLRGTEAFF.